This is a list of T cell receptor beta chains from one sample in a study of OX40 agonist ivuxolimab in advanced cancers. Produced via immunoSEQ multiplex PCR; TCRdb's table is partial and in-frame only. The sample holds about 77,000 clones, 81% seen once. The sample consisted of CD4+ or CD8+ T cells sorted from blood, taken in a trial of the OX40 agonist ivuxolimab. The receptors originated from an adult with an advanced solid tumor such as melanoma, head and neck, liver or kidney cancer. CDR3s include the opening cysteine and the closing phenylalanine or tryptophan. A D gene is named only where the DNA matches it firmly. Clone size is shown for a subset of rows, as once, few, many or a class of expanded clone.

j_call v_call clone_size d_call cdr3_aa cdr3_nt
TRBJ2-5 TRBV5-8 - - CASSTGHLQETQYF TGTGCCAGCAGCACTGGGCACTTGCAAGAGACCCAGTACTTC
TRBJ1-5 TRBV7-9 - TRBD1 CASSPRTGGAGQPQHF TGTGCCAGCAGCCCTAGGACAGGGGGCGCGGGGCAGCCCCAGCATTTT
TRBJ2-1 TRBV5-1 - TRBD2 CASSLGGLVIREQFF TGCGCCAGCAGCTTGGGGGGACTAGTGATCCGGGAGCAGTTCTTC
TRBJ1-2 TRBV11-3 few - CASSTGGSNYGYTF TGTGCCAGCAGCACCGGGGGCTCTAACTATGGCTACACCTTC
TRBJ2-7 TRBV6-4 - - CASSVCVEEGQEAYEQYF TGTGCCAGCAGTGTTTGTGTAGAGGAGGGACAAGAAGCCTACGAGCAGTACTTC
TRBJ2-3 TRBV5-1 - - CASSLALGAWDTQYF TGCGCCAGCAGCTTGGCTTTGGGGGCCTGGGATACGCAGTATTTT
TRBJ2-3 TRBV7-2 - TRBD1 CASSAVGGAGTDTQYF TGTGCCAGCAGCGCCGTAGGGGGCGCGGGCACAGATACGCAGTATTTT
TRBJ2-1 TRBV4-2 - - CASSQDRGGMGTYNEQFF TGTGCCAGCAGCCAAGATCGGGGCGGGATGGGTACATACAATGAGCAGTTCTTC
TRBJ2-1 TRBV7-2 - - CASSLVGGLNEQFF TGTGCCAGCAGCCTAGTGGGGGGACTCAATGAGCAGTTCTTC
TRBJ1-1 TRBV4-1 - TRBD1 CASSLTGTGGTEAFF TGCGCCAGCAGCTTGACCGGGACAGGGGGAACTGAAGCTTTCTTT
TRBJ1-2 TRBV9 once - CASSVLGGAYGYTF TGTGCCAGCAGCGTTCTTGGCGGGGCCTATGGCTACACCTTC
TRBJ2-5 TRBV5-4 - - CASSLEGPFQETQYF TGTGCCAGCAGCTTGGAGGGCCCGTTCCAAGAGACCCAGTACTTC
TRBJ1-2 TRBV7-2 - - CASSLAGGDYGYTF TGTGCCAGCAGCTTAGCAGGGGGGGACTATGGCTACACCTTC
TRBJ1-2 TRBV7-2 - - CASSLLSLGYTF TGTGCCAGCAGCTTACTCTCATTGGGATACACCTTC
TRBJ2-7 TRBV7-3 - - CASSEAGTPSYEQYF TGTGCCAGCAGCGAAGCCGGGACACCGTCCTACGAGCAGTACTTC
TRBJ2-1 TRBV4-1 - - CASSQDFLGGRDNEQFF TGCGCCAGCAGCCAAGATTTTCTCGGGGGCCGAGACAATGAGCAGTTCTTC
TRBJ1-2 TRBV7-9 - - CASSSGGGLSNYGYTF TGTGCCAGCAGCTCAGGAGGTGGCTTATCTAACTATGGCTACACCTTC
TRBJ2-5 TRBV9 - - CASSVGVGSPETQYF TGTGCCAGCAGCGTAGGAGTGGGGAGCCCCGAGACCCAGTACTTC
TRBJ2-7 TRBV29-1 few - CSGPTGGTHEQYF TGCAGCGGTCCTACCGGGGGTACCCACGAGCAGTACTTC
TRBJ2-6 TRBV7-8 - - CASSPRTASGANVLTF TGTGCCAGCAGCCCTAGGACGGCGTCTGGGGCCAACGTCCTGACTTTC
TRBJ1-2 TRBV28 - - CASSGLFRGGYTF TGTGCCAGCAGTGGCTTATTTAGAGGTGGCTACACCTTC
TRBJ1-1 TRBV9 once TRBD1 CASSAPDRWYEIFF TGTGCCAGCAGCGCTCCGGACAGGTGGTATGAAATTTTCTTT
TRBJ1-6 TRBV5-6 few TRBD1 CASSLDRTGYSPLHF TGTGCCAGCAGCTTGGACAGGACAGGGTATTCACCCCTCCACTTT
TRBJ1-1 TRBV5-8 - - CASSLRKAFF TGTGCCAGCAGCTTGCGCAAAGCTTTCTTT